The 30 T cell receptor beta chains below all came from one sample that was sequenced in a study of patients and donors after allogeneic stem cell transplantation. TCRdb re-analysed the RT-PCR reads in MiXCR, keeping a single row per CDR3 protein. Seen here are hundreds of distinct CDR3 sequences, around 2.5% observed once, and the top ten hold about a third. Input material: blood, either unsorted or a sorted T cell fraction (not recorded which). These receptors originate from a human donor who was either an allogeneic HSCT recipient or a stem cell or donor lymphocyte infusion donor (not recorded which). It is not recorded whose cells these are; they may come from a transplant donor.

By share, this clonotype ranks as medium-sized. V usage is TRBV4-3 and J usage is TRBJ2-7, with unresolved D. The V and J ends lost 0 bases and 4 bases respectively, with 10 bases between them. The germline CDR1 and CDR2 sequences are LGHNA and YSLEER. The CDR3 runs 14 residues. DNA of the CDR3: TGCGCCAGCAGCCAAGATTTCGGCGCATACGAGCAGTACTTC. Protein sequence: CASSQDFGAYEQYF.

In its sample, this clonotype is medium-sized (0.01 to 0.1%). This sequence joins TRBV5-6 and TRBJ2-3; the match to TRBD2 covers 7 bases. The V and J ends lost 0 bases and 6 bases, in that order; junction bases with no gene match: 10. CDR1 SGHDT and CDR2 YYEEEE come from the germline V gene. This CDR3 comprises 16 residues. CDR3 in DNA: TGTGCCAGCAGCTTGGGGAGCGGGGTAGCGAAGGATACGCAGTATTTT. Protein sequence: CASSLGSGVAKDTQYF.

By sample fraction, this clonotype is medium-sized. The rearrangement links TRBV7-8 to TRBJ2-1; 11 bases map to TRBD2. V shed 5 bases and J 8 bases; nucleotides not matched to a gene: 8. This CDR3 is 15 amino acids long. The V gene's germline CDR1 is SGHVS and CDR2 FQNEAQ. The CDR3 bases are TGTGCCAGCAGCGATACTAGCGGGAGATTCGATGAGCAGTTCTTC. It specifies CASSDTSGRFDEQFF.

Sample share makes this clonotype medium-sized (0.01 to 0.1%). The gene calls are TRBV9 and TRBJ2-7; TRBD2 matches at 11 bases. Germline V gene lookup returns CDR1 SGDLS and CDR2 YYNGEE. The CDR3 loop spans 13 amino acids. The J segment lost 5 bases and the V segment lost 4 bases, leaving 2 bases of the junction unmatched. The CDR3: CASSQTSGDEQYF. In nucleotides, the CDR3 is TGTGCCAGCAGCCAGACTAGCGGGGACGAGCAGTACTTC.

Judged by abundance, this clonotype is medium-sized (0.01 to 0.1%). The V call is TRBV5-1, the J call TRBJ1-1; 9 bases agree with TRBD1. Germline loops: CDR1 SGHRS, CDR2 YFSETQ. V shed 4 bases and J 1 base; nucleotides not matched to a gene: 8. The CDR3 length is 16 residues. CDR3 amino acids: CASSGTGGDRNTEAFF. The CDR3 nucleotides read TGCGCCAGCAGCGGAACAGGGGGCGATAGGAACACTGAAGCTTTCTTT.

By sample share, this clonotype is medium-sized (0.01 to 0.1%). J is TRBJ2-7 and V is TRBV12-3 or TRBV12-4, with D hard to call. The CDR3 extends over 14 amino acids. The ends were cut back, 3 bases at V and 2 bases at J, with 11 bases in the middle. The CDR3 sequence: CASSFLGRAYEQYF. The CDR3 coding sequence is TGTGCCAGCAGTTTTCTTGGCAGAGCCTACGAGCAGTACTTC.

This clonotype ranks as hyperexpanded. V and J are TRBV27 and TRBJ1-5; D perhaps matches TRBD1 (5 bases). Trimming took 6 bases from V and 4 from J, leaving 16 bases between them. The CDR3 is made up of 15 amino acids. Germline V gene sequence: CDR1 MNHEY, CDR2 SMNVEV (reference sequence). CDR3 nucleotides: TGTGCCAGCAGGCCTCTACTAGACAGAAATCAGCCCCAGCATTTT. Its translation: CASRPLLDRNQPQHF.

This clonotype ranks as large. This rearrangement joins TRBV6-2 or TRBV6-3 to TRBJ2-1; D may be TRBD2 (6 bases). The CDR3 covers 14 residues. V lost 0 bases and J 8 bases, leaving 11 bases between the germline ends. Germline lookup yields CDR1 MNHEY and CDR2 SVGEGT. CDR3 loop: CASSYSRRADEQFF. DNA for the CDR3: TGTGCCAGCAGTTACTCGAGGAGGGCGGATGAGCAGTTCTTC.

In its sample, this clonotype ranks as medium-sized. The CDR3 DNA is TGTGCCAGCAGCTCCAGCTCCTTAGCGGGTGGCTACACCTTC. The encoded protein is CASSSSSLAGGYTF. The V and J genes are TRBV7-9 and TRBJ1-2, with D uncertain. V was trimmed by 4 bases and J by 7 bases, leaving 16 bases between them. This CDR3 region has 14 residues. Germline CDR1 reads SEHNR; CDR2 reads FQNEAQ (reference sequence).

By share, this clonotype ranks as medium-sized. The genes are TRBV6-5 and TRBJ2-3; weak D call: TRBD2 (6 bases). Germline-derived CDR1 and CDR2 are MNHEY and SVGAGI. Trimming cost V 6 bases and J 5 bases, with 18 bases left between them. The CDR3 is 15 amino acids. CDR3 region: CASSTSGGLEDTQYF. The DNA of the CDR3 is TGTGCCAGCAGCACGTCTGGAGGGCTAGAAGATACGCAGTATTTT.

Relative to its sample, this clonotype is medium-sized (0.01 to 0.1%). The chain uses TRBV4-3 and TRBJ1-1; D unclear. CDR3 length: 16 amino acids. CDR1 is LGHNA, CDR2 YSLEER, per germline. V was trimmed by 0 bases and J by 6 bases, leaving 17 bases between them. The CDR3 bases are TGCGCCAGCAGCCAAGATTTCAGGTCGGGAGGCCCTGAAGCTTTCTTT. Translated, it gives CASSQDFRSGGPEAFF.

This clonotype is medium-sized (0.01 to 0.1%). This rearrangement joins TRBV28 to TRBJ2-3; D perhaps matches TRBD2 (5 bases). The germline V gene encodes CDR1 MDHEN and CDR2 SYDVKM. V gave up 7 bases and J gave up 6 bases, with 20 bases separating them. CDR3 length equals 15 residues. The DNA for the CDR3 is TGTGCCAGCACTACACCGGTGGAGGTTTCCGATACGCAGTATTTT. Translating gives CASTTPVEVSDTQYF.

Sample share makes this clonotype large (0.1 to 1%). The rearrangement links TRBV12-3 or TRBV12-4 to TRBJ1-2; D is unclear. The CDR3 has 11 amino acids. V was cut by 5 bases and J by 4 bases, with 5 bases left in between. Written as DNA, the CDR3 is TGTGCCAGCAGTCTAGGCTATGGCTACACCTTC. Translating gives CASSLGYGYTF.

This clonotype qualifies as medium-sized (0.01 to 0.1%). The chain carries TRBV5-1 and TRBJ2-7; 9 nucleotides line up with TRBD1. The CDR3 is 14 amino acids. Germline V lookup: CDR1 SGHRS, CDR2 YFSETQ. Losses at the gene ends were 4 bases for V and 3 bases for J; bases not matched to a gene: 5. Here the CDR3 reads CASSAGTGFYEQYF. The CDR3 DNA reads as TGCGCCAGCAGCGCCGGGACAGGGTTCTACGAGCAGTACTTC.

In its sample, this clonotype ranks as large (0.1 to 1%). The CDR3 region is CASSKPGTSGYNEQFF. As DNA, the CDR3 is TGTGCCAGCAGCAAACCCGGGACTAGCGGATACAATGAGCAGTTCTTC. The genes are TRBV7-9 and TRBJ2-1, with 11 bases aligning to TRBD2. Germline V CDR1 and CDR2: SEHNR, FQNEAQ (reference sequence). The CDR3 contains 16 residues. Trimming at V came to 5 bases and at J to 4 bases, leaving 7 bases not matched to a gene.

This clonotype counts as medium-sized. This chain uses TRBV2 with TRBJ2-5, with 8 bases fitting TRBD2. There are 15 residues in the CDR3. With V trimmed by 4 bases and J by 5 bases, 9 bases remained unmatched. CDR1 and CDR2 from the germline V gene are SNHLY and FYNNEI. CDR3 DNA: TGTGCCAGCAGTGCCACTAGCGGCTCCGGGGAGACCCAGTACTTC. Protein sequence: CASSATSGSGETQYF.

The CDR3 spells CASSANPVGARDYGYTF. DNA for the CDR3: TGTGCCAGCAGCGCCAACCCTGTGGGGGCAAGGGACTATGGCTACACCTTC. The rearrangement links TRBV7-9 to TRBJ1-2; D is perhaps TRBD1 (6 bases). This CDR3 contains 17 residues. Trimming removed 5 bases from V and 3 bases from J, with 22 bases in between. Germline assignment: CDR1 SEHNR and CDR2 FQNEAQ (reference sequence).

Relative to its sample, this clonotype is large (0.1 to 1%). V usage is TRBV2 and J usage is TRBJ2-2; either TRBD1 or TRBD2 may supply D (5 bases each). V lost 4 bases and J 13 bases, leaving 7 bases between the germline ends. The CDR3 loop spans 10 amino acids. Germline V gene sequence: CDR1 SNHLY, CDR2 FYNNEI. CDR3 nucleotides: TGTGCCAGCAGTGGGGACCGGCTGTTTTTT. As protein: CASSGDRLFF.

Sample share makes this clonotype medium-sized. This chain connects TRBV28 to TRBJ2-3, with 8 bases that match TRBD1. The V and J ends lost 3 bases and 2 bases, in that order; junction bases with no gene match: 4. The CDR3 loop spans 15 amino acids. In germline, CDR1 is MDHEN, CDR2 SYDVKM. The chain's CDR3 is CASSFRQGPTDTQYF. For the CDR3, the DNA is TGTGCCAGCAGTTTTCGACAGGGGCCCACAGATACGCAGTATTTT.

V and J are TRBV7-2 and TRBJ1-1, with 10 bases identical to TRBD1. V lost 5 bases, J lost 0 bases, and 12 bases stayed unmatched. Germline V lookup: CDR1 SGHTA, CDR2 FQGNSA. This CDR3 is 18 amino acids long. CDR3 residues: CASSLGDRGYRLNTEAFF. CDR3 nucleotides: TGTGCCAGCAGCCTGGGGGACAGGGGATATAGATTGAACACTGAAGCTTTCTTT.

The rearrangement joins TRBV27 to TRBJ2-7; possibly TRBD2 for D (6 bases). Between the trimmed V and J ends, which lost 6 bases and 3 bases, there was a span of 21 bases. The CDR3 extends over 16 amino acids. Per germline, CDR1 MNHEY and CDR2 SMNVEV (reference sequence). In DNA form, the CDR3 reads TGTGCCAGCAGCCCCGCCGGGGGATCCAGATTCTACGAGCAGTACTTC. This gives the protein CASSPAGGSRFYEQYF.

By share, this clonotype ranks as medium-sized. The CDR3 nucleotides read TGCGCCAGCAGCTTGTTCGCAGGGGACAATGAGCAGTTCTTC. Amino acid sequence: CASSLFAGDNEQFF. The rearrangement links TRBV5-1 to TRBJ2-1; the D gene is possibly TRBD1 (6 bases). This CDR3 has 14 amino acids. Trimming cost V 1 base and J 5 bases, with 10 bases left between them. Germline V CDR1 and CDR2: SGHRS, YFSETQ.

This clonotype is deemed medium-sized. The CDR3 reads CASSIGTGSYEQYF. The CDR3 region has the DNA TGTGCCAGTAGTATCGGGACAGGGTCCTACGAGCAGTACTTC. V gene TRBV19 combines with J gene TRBJ2-7; TRBD1 agrees at 9 bases. V was clipped by 3 bases and J by 1 base; unmatched bases: 1. This CDR3 spans 14 amino acids. Looked up from germline, CDR1 is LNHDA and CDR2 is SQIVND (reference sequence).

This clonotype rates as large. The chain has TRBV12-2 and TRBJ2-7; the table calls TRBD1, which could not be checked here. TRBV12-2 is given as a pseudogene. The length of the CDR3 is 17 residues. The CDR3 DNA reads TGTGCAAGTCGCAATAGATCGGAACTGGGGGATCATTACGAGCAGTACTTC. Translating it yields CASRNRSELGDHYEQYF.

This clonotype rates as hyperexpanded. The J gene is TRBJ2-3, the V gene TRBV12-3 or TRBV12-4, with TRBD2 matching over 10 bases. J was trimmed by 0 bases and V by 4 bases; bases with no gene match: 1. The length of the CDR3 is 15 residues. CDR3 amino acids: CASSWTSGSTDTQYF. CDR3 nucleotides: TGTGCCAGCAGTTGGACTAGCGGTAGCACAGATACGCAGTATTTT.

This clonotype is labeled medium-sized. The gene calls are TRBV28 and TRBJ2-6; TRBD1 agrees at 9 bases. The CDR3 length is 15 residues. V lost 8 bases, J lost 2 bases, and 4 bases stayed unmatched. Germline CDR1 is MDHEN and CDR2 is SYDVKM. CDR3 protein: CASADRGPGANVLTF. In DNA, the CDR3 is TGTGCCAGCGCGGACAGGGGCCCTGGGGCCAACGTCCTGACTTTC.

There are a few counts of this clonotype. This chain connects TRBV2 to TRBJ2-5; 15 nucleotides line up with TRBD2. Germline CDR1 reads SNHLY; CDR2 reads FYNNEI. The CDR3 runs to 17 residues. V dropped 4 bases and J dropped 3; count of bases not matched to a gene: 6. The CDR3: CASSASRTSGREETQYF. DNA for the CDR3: TGTGCCAGCAGTGCGAGTAGGACTAGCGGGAGGGAAGAGACCCAGTACTTC.

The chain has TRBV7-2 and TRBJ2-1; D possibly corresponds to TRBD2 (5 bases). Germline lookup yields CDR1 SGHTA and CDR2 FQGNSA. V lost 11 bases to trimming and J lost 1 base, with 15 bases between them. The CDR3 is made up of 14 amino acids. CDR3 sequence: CALGVAASYNEQFF. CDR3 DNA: TGTGCCCTCGGGGTAGCTGCTTCCTACAATGAGCAGTTCTTC. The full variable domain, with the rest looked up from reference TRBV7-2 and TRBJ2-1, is GAGVSQSPSNKVTEKGKDVELRCDPISGHTALYWYRQSLGQGLEFLIYFQGNSAPDKSGLPSDRFSAERTGGSVSTLTIQRTQQEDSAVYLCALGVAASYNEQFFGPGTRLTVL.

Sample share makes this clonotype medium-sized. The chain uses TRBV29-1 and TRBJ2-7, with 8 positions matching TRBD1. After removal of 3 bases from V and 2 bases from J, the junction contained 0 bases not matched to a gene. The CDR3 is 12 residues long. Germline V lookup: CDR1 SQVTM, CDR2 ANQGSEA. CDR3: CSVEDRAYEQYF. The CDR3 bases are TGCAGCGTTGAGGACAGGGCCTACGAGCAGTACTTC.

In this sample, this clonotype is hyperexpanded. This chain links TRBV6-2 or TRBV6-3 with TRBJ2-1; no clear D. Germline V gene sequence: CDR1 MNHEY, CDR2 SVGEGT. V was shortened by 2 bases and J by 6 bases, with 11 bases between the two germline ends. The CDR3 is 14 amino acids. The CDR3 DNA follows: TGTGCCAGCAGTTACGTTGGTGACCCCAATGAGCAGTTCTTC. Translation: CASSYVGDPNEQFF.